The rows below give T cell receptor beta chains drawn from one sample of a study of blood T cell repertoires in COVID-19. Using immunoSEQ multiplex PCR, the repertoire was profiled, and TCRdb retains in-frame clones only, with some absent. Among over 70,000 clones listed, roughly 71% were seen once. The sample was peripheral blood. The receptor source for this set is an elderly woman with acute or convalescent COVID-19. CDR3s leave out the opening cysteine and the closing phenylalanine or tryptophan. Fields, in order: V gene, CDR3 protein.

>TRBV7-6
ASSPSATVGQPQH
>TRBV28
ASSATNWDTQY
>TRBV4-1
ASSQDAQGLGPEQY
>TRBV28
ASSLPREGNGYT
>TRBV4-3
ASSQREGGREKLF
>TRBV18
ASSPGRNRAYEQY
>TRBV25-1
AFTAGTEAF
>TRBV11-2
ASSPLLLISGNTIY
>TRBV5-6
ASSDTGVEKLF
>TRBV13
ASSPRGQFSPLH
>TRBV24-1
ATGATSASDTQY
>TRBV19
ASSRDRDSNQPQH
>TRBV7-2
ASSLSSGASGRTYEQY
>TRBV18
ASSPTGDLISTDTQY
>TRBV28
ASSPGQGHSPLH
>TRBV18
ASSPFGTGADTQY
>TRBV5-6
ASSPIAGASPETQY
>TRBV29-1
SVEEQGWDGYT
>TRBV19
ASSIYGESGYT
>TRBV7-2
ASSFNFGAGVQETQY
>TRBV3-1/TRBV3-2
ASSPRGVRNQPQH
>TRBV5-1
ASSFMTSGHQETQY
>TRBV5-1
ASSDSGGVETQY
>TRBV7-9
ASRWDRGNEQF
>TRBV27
ASSLKATGGYGYT
>TRBV19
ASSNLEGANEKLF
>TRBV19
ASREGARGNQPQH
>TRBV7-2
ASSSHQNTIY
>TRBV6-6
ASSVQGYQPQH
>TRBV6-5
ASSLRTAYEQY
>TRBV5-1
ASSSTGGIEKLF
>TRBV5-8
ASSRGQAYLSSYEQY
>TRBV5-5
ASSLLGASNQPQH
>TRBV21-1
ASSKKEGGDVSNQPQH
>TRBV19
ASSISGREPQH
>TRBV7-9
ASSLVGQGFYNEQF
>TRBV5-1
ASSRLAGDRDTQY
>TRBV28
ASSQGDRDLEGYT
>TRBV29-1
SAELGVAGNTIY
>TRBV6-1
ASSEGPGAYTDTQY
>TRBV7-9
ASHFASGSGEQF
>TRBV6-6
ASSPSGGRGEQY
>TRBV10-3
ATQSGALRTDTQY
>TRBV18
ASSPRQGAGGYT